Below are 23 T cell receptor beta chains sequenced from a single sample in a study of control samples from healthy donors and cancer patients. Profiling relied on immunoSEQ multiplex PCR, and the TCRdb table lists in-frame clones only, not all of them. The profile covers around 140,000 clones, with 75% to 95% appearing a single time and about 7.6% taken by the ten largest. Sequencing used blood. The origin of the receptors is a man aged 18-30 years in good health.

The V and J genes are TRBV19 and TRBJ2-3; D may be TRBD2 (5 bases). The CDR3 covers 15 residues. Per germline, CDR1 LNHDA and CDR2 SQIVND (reference sequence). V was trimmed by 5 bases and J by 0 bases, leaving 12 bases between them. The CDR3 nucleotides are TGTGCCAGTAGTTTCTATTGGACTAGCACAGATACGCAGTATTTT. Translation gives CASSFYWTSTDTQYF.

This clone was observed once. V and J are TRBV29-1 and TRBJ1-1, with D perhaps TRBD1 (6 bases). Trimming left V 8 bases short and J 6 bases short, with 10 bases between. Germline V gene data show CDR1 as SQVTM and CDR2 as ANQGSEA. The CDR3 is made up of 10 amino acids. The DNA of the CDR3 is TGCAGCTATGGACAGCCTGAAGCTTTCTTT. Its translation: CSYGQPEAFF.

The chain has TRBV5-3 and TRBJ1-1, with 8 bases that match TRBD1. TRBV5-3 is labeled an ORF, and its function is uncertain. The CDR3 loop spans 12 amino acids. J was trimmed by 10 bases and V by 9 bases; bases with no gene match: 11. CDR3 DNA: TGTGCCACCGCTGGGGACAGGAGGAGAGCTTTCTTT. Translated, it gives CATAGDRRRAFF.

The CDR3 sequence is CASSLNSAGGLGETQYF. CDR3 bases: TGTGCCAGCAGCCTCAATAGCGCGGGGGGCCTGGGAGAGACCCAGTACTTC. This chain connects TRBV7-7 to TRBJ2-5; 8 bases align to TRBD2. The CDR3 runs to 17 residues. The trim removed 5 bases at V and 4 bases at J, leaving 15 bases unmatched. Per the germline V gene, CDR1 is SSHAT and CDR2 is FNYEAQ (reference sequence). Full variable domain (rest looked up from reference TRBV7-7 and TRBJ2-5): GAGVSQSPRYKVTKRGQDVTLRCDPISSHATLYWYQQALGQGPEFLTYFNYEAQPDKSGLPSDRFSAERPEGSISTLTIQRTEQRDSAMYRCASSLNSAGGLGETQYFGPGTRLLVL.

This sequence joins TRBV7-2 and TRBJ1-6; TRBD1 matches 7 bases. Germline CDR1 is SGHTA and CDR2 is FQGNSA. V lost 5 bases, J lost 7 bases, and 14 bases stayed unmatched. The CDR3 consists of 17 residues. CDR3 DNA sequence: TGTGCCAGCAGCCGCCAAACAGGGGTAACTCAGAATTCACCCCTCCACTTT. This sequence encodes CASSRQTGVTQNSPLHF.

The chain is built from TRBV28 and TRBJ1-4; D is possibly TRBD1 (5 bases). V shed 6 bases and J shed 4 bases, with 9 bases lying between them. The CDR3 is 13 amino acids. CDR1 is MDHEN and CDR2 is SYDVKM in the germline V gene. The CDR3 sequence is CASRGRNNEKLFF. CDR3 sequence (DNA): TGTGCCAGCAGGGGACGGAATAATGAAAAACTGTTTTTT.

The chain is built from TRBV9 and TRBJ2-3, with D possibly being TRBD1 or TRBD2 (5 bases each). The CDR3 length is 16 residues. The germline V gene has CDR1 SGDLS and CDR2 YYNGEE. The V gene lost 4 bases and the J gene lost 2 bases, with 17 bases spanning the gap. The CDR3 DNA reads TGTGCCAGCAGCCCCGGGGCTCTCCTCTACACAGATACGCAGTATTTT. Encoded protein: CASSPGALLYTDTQYF. Using reference TRBV9 and TRBJ2-3 for the parts outside the CDR3, the full variable domain is DSGVTQTPKHLITATGQRVTLRCSPRSGDLSVYWYQQSLDQGLQFLIQYYNGEERAKGNILERFSAQQFPDLHSELNLSSLELGDSALYFCASSPGALLYTDTQYFGPGTRLTVL.

The chain carries TRBV15 and TRBJ2-1, with TRBD1 identical over 8 bases. This CDR3 spans 14 amino acids. The trim removed 5 bases at V and 7 bases at J, leaving 7 bases unmatched. In germline, CDR1 is LNHNV, CDR2 YYDKDF (reference sequence). The CDR3 DNA follows: TGTGCCACCAGCGCCCGGACAGGGTCAAATGAGCAGTTCTTC. Amino acid sequence: CATSARTGSNEQFF.

The CDR3 reads CATSRDQLKGRNTEAFF. CDR3 bases: TGTGCCACCAGCAGAGATCAGTTAAAGGGGCGGAACACTGAAGCTTTCTTT. The V gene is TRBV15, the J gene TRBJ1-1, with TRBD1 as a possible D gene (5 bases). The CDR3 runs to 17 residues. Germline values: CDR1 LNHNV, CDR2 YYDKDF (reference sequence). Trimming shortened V by 0 bases and J by 1 base, and 15 bases separated the two germline ends. The full variable domain, completed using reference TRBV15 and TRBJ1-1, is DAMVIQNPRYQVTQFGKPVTLSCSQTLNHNVMYWYQQKSSQAPKLLFHYYDKDFNNEADTPDNFQSRRPNTSFCFLDIRSPGLGDTAMYLCATSRDQLKGRNTEAFFGQGTRLTVV.

This clone appeared a few times. The chain recombines TRBV27 with TRBJ2-1; 8 nucleotides align to TRBD2. Per the germline V gene, CDR1 is MNHEY and CDR2 is SMNVEV (reference sequence). This CDR3 is built from 13 residues. V lost 10 bases and J lost 3; bases outside the gene matches: 5. CDR3 nucleotides: TGTGCCACAAAGCGGGGGCTCTACAATGAGCAGTTCTTC. Translating it yields CATKRGLYNEQFF.

This rearrangement joins TRBV7-2 to TRBJ1-5; D is unclear. With 1 base removed from V and 7 bases from J, the gap between germline ends came to 11 bases. The CDR3 is 14 residues long. CDR1 is SGHTA, CDR2 FQGNSA, per germline. The CDR3 region is CASSLGPFGQPQHF. CDR3 DNA: TGTGCCAGCAGCTTAGGGCCCTTTGGGCAGCCCCAGCATTTT. The full variable domain, its missing parts supplied by reference TRBV7-2 and TRBJ1-5, is GAGVSQSPSNKVTEKGKDVELRCDPISGHTALYWYRQSLGQGLEFLIYFQGNSAPDKSGLPSDRFSAERTGGSVSTLTIQRTQQEDSAVYLCASSLGPFGQPQHFGDGTRLSIL.

The CDR3 sequence is CASRMDIGGTEAFF. CDR3 nucleotides: TGTGCCAGCAGGATGGACATAGGGGGTACTGAAGCTTTCTTT. The chain combines TRBV2 with TRBJ1-1; D may be TRBD1 (6 bases). Germline V gives CDR1 SNHLY, CDR2 FYNNEI. The germline V and J ends were trimmed by 6 bases and 5 bases, with 16 bases remaining between them. CDR3 length: 14 amino acids.

The V and J genes are TRBV4-2 and TRBJ2-3; the match to TRBD1 covers 9 bases. V lost 0 bases, J lost 6 bases, and 10 bases stayed unmatched. Germline values: CDR1 LGHNA, CDR2 YNFKEQ. The CDR3 is made up of 17 amino acids. The CDR3 here is CASSQDWTGEEMDTQYF. CDR3 sequence (DNA): TGTGCCAGCAGCCAAGATTGGACAGGGGAGGAAATGGATACGCAGTATTTT.

This rearrangement joins TRBV18 to TRBJ1-3; D is undetermined. The CDR3 runs to 14 residues. Trimming left V 6 bases short and J 1 base short, with 10 bases between. CDR1 is KGHSH and CDR2 is LQKENI in the germline V gene. This CDR3 reads CASSPSGSGNTIYF. The DNA for the CDR3 is TGTGCCAGCTCCCCATCCGGGTCTGGAAACACCATATATTTT.

The rearrangement links TRBV7-2 to TRBJ2-7; D is perhaps TRBD1 (6 bases). CDR1 is SGHTA, CDR2 FQGNSA, per germline. The CDR3 is 15 amino acids. V lost 3 bases to trimming and J lost 3 bases, with 15 bases between them. This CDR3 reads CASSFSARGNYEQYF. The CDR3 nucleotides read TGTGCCAGCAGCTTCTCCGCGAGGGGGAACTACGAGCAGTACTTC.

The chain links TRBV3-1 (or the pseudogene TRBV3-2) to TRBJ1-2; D unresolved. The CDR3 contains 12 residues. V lost 5 bases, J lost 5 bases, and 9 bases lay in between. The V gene's germline CDR1 is LGHDT and CDR2 YNNKEL (reference sequence). For the CDR3, the DNA is TGTGCCAGCAGCTACCTCAGTTATGGCTACACCTTC. Translating it yields CASSYLSYGYTF.

The chain links TRBV9 to TRBJ2-2; no firm D call. Germline V gene lookup returns CDR1 SGDLS and CDR2 YYNGEE. The CDR3 has 16 residues. Between the trimmed V and J ends, which lost 3 bases and 5 bases, there was a span of 17 bases. The CDR3: CASSDSGLGWTGELFF. CDR3 nucleotides: TGTGCCAGCAGCGACTCGGGCCTGGGGTGGACCGGGGAGCTGTTTTTT.

The J gene is TRBJ2-2, the V gene TRBV6-5; TRBD1 matches at 9 bases. Germline trimming cut 6 bases from V and 4 bases from J; bases unmatched to any gene: 6. The CDR3 covers 15 residues. The germline V gene encodes CDR1 MNHEY and CDR2 SVGAGI. In DNA, the CDR3 is TGTGCCAGCAGAACAGGGGGCGCGGGCACCGGGGAGCTGTTTTTT. Residues: CASRTGGAGTGELFF.

This chain connects TRBV7-2 to TRBJ1-1; tentatively, D is TRBD1 (6 bases). The CDR3 is made up of 13 amino acids. The V and J ends lost 5 bases and 5 bases respectively, with 12 bases between them. CDR1 and CDR2 from the germline V gene are SGHTA and FQGNSA. The CDR3 here is CASSLTGKTEAFF. In nucleotides, the CDR3 is TGTGCCAGCAGCCTTACAGGGAAAACTGAAGCTTTCTTT.

The chain employs TRBV5-1 and TRBJ1-3, with 7 bases identical to TRBD1. The CDR3 sequence is 14 residues long. V lost 5 bases, J lost 2 bases, and 4 bases stayed unmatched. Germline lookup yields CDR1 SGHRS and CDR2 YFSETQ. DNA for the CDR3: TGCGCCAGCAGTTACACAGGGGCTGGAAACACCATATATTTT. The encoded protein is CASSYTGAGNTIYF.

This clone has only one observation. V is TRBV6-2 or TRBV6-3 and J is TRBJ2-1, with 8 bases identical to TRBD2. The V segment lost 1 base and the J segment 8 bases; nucleotides outside the gene matches: 7. From germline, CDR1 is MNHEY and CDR2 SVGEGT. The CDR3 extends over 15 amino acids. The CDR3 sequence is CASSYLSGGFDEQFF. The CDR3 DNA follows: TGTGCCAGCAGTTACTTGAGCGGGGGATTCGATGAGCAGTTCTTC.

CDR3 sequence reads: CASSVGQGNTGELFF. The CDR3, as DNA: TGTGCCAGCAGTGTTGGTCAGGGGAACACCGGGGAGCTGTTTTTT. This chain uses TRBV2 with TRBJ2-2, with D perhaps matching TRBD1 (5 bases). Germline V gene lookup returns CDR1 SNHLY and CDR2 FYNNEI. CDR3 length equals 15 residues. V was cut by 4 bases and J by 1 base, with 10 bases left in between.

The chain is built from TRBV6-1 and TRBJ2-7; 8 bases line up with TRBD1. With 2 bases clipped from V and 0 bases from J, the junction kept 12 bases outside the gene matches. Looked up from germline, CDR1 is MNHNS and CDR2 is SASEGT. The CDR3 has 18 amino acids. This chain's CDR3 is CASSEWSEDRVVSYEQYF. The CDR3 DNA follows: TGTGCCAGCAGTGAATGGAGCGAGGACAGGGTCGTCTCCTACGAGCAGTACTTC.